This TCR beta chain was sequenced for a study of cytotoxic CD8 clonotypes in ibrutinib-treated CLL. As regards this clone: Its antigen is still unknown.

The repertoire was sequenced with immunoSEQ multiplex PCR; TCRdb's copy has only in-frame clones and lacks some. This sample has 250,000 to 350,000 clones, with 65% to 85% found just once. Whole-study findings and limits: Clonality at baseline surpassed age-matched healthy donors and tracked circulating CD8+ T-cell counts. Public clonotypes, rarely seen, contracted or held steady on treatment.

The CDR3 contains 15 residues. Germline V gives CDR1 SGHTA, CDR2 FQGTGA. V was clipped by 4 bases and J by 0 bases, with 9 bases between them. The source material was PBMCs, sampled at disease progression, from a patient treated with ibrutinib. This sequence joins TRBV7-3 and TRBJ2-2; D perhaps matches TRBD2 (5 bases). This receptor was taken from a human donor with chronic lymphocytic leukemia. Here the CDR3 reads CASSSGETNTGELFF. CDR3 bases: TGTGCCAGCAGCTCCGGGGAAACGAACACCGGGGAGCTGTTTTTT.